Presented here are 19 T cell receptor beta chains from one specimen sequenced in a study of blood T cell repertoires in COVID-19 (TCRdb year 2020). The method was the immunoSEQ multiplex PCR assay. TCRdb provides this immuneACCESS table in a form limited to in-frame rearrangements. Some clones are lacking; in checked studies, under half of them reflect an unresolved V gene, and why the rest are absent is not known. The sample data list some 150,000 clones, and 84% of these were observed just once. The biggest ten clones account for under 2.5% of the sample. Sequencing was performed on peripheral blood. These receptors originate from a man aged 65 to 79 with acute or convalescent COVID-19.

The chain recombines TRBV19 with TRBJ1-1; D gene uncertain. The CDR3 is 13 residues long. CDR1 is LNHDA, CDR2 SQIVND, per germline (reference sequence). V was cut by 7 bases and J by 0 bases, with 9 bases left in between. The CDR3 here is CASNSLLNTEAFF. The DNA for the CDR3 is TGTGCCAGTAACTCGCTTTTGAACACTGAAGCTTTCTTT.

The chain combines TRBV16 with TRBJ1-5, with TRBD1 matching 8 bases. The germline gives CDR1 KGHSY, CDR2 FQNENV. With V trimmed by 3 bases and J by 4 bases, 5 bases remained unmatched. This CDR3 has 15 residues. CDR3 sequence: CASSQGGQGNQPQHF. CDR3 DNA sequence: TGTGCCAGCAGCCAGGGAGGACAGGGAAATCAGCCCCAGCATTTT.

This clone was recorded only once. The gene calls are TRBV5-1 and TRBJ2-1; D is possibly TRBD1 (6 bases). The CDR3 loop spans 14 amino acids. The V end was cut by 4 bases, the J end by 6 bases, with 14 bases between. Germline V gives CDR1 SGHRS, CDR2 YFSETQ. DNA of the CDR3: TGCGCCAGCAGCGCAGTGACAGGTGTCAATGAGCAGTTCTTC. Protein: CASSAVTGVNEQFF.

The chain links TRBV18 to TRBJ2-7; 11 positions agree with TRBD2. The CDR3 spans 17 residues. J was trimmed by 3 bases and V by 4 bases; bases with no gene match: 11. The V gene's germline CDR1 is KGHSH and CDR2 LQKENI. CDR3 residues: CASSRQESSGGNYEQYF. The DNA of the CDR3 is TGTGCCAGCTCACGACAGGAGTCTAGCGGGGGGAACTACGAGCAGTACTTC.

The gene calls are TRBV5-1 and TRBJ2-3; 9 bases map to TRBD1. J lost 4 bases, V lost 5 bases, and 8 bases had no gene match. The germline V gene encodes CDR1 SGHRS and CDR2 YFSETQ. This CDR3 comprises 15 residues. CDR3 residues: CASRMSQGASDTQYF. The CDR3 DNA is TGCGCCAGCAGAATGTCACAGGGGGCTTCAGATACGCAGTATTTT. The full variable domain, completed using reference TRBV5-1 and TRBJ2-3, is KAGVTQTPRYLIKTRGQQVTLSCSPISGHRSVSWYQQTPGQGLQFLFEYFSETQRNKGNFPGRFSGRQFSNSRSEMNVSTLELGDSALYLCASRMSQGASDTQYFGPGTRLTVL.

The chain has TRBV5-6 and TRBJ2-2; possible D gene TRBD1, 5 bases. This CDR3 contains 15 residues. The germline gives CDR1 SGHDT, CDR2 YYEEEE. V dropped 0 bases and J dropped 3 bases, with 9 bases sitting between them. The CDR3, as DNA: TGTGCCAGCAGCTTGGACAGGTTATACACCGGGGAGCTGTTTTTT. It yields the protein CASSLDRLYTGELFF.

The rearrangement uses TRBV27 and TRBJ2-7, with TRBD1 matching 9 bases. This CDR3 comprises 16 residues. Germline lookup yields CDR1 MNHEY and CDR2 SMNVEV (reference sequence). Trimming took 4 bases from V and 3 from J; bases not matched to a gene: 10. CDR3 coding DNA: TGTGCCAGCAGTTCCTCAATCGGGACAGGGCGCTACGAGCAGTACTTC. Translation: CASSSSIGTGRYEQYF.

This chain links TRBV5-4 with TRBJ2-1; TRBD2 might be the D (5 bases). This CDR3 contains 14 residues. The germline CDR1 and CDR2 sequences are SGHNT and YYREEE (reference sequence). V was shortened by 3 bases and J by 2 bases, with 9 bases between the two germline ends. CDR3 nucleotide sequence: TGTGCCAGCAGCTCACAGCGGACCTACAATGAGCAGTTCTTC. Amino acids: CASSSQRTYNEQFF.

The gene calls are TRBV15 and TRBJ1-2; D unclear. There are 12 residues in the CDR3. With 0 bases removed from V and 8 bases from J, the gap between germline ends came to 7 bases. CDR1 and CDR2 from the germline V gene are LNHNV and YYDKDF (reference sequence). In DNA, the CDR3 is TGTGCCACCAGCAGAGATACGGGGGGCTACACCTTC. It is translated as CATSRDTGGYTF.

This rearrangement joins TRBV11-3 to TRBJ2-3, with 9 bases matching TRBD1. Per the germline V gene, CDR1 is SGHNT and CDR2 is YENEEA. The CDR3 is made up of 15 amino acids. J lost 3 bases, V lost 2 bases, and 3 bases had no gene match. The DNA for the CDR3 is TGTGCCAGCAGCTTAACAGGGGGCGCGACAGATACGCAGTATTTT. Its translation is CASSLTGGATDTQYF.

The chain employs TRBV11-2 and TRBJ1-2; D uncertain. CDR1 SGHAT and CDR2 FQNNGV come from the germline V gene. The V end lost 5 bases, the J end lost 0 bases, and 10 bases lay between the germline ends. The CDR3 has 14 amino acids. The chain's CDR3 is CASSLREANYGYTF. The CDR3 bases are TGTGCCAGCAGCCTTAGGGAGGCTAACTATGGCTACACCTTC.

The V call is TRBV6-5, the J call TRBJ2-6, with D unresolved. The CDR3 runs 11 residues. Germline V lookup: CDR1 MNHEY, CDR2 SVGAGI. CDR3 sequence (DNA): TGTGCGACTTCTGGGGCCAACGTCCTGACTTTC. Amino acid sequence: CATSGANVLTF.

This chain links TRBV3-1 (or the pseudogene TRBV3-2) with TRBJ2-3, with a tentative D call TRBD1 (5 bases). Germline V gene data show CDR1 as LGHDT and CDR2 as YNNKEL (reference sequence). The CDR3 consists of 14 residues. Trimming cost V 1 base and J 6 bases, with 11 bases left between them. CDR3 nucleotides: TGTGCCAGCAGCCAAGGACCCCCAGGGGATACGCAGTATTTT. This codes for CASSQGPPGDTQYF.

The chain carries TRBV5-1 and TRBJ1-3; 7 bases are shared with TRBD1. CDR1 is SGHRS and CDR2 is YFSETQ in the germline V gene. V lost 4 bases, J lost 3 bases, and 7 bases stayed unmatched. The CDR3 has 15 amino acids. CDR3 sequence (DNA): TGCGCCAGCAGCCGGACCACAGGGGATGGAAACACCATATATTTT. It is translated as CASSRTTGDGNTIYF.

CDR3 sequence: CASSAEGQYSNQPQHF. The CDR3 DNA reads TGTGCCAGTAGTGCTGAGGGACAGTATAGCAATCAGCCCCAGCATTTT. The rearrangement joins TRBV19 to TRBJ1-5, with 7 bases fitting TRBD1. Per germline, CDR1 LNHDA and CDR2 SQIVND (reference sequence). This CDR3 comprises 16 residues. J lost 0 bases, V lost 5 bases, and 7 bases had no gene match.

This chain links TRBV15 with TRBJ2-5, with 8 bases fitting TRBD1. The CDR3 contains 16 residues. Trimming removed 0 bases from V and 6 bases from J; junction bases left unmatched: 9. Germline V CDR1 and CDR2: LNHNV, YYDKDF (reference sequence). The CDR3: CATSRDRLDRGQTQYF. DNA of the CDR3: TGTGCCACCAGCAGAGATCGCCTCGACAGGGGTCAGACCCAGTACTTC.

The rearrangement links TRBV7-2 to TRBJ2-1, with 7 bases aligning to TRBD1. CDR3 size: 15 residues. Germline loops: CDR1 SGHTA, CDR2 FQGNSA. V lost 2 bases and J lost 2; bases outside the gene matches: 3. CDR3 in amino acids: CASSLQGGTYNEQFF. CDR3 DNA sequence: TGTGCCAGCAGCTTACAAGGGGGCACCTACAATGAGCAGTTCTTC.

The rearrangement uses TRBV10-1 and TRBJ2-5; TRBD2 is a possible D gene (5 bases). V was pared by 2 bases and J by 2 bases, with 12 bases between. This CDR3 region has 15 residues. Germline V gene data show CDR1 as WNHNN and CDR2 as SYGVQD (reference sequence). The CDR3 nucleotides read TGCGCCAGCAGTGAGCAAGGAGCGGCTCAAGAGACCCAGTACTTC. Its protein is CASSEQGAAQETQYF.

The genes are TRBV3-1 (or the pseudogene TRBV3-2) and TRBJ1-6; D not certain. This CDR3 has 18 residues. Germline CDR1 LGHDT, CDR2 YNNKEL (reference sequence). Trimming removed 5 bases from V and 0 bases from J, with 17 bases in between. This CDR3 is CASSSQGGGSSYNSPLHF. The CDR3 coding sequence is TGTGCCAGCAGCTCACAAGGAGGAGGGAGCTCCTATAATTCACCCCTCCACTTT.